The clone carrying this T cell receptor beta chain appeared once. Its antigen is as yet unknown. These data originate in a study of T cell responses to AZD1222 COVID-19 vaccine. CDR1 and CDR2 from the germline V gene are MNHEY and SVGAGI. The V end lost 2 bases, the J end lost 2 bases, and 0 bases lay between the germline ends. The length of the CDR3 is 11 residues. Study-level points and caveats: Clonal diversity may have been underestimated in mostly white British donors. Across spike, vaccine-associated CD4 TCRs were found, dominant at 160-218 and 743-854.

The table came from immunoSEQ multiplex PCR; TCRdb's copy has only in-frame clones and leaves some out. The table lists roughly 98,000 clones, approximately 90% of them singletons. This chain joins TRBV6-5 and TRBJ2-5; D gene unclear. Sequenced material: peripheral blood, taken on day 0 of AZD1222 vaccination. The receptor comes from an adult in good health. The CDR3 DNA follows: TGTGCCAGCAGTTACCAAGAGACCCAGTACTTC. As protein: CASSYQETQYF.